This TCR beta chain was sequenced in a study of identical twins. Study observations and caveats: Abundant beta clonotypes from cord blood had fewer insertions, unlike memory repertoires, which showed none.

Using its own MiXCR run on the 5' RACE reads, TCRdb lists one record per CDR3 protein. The sample has about 810,000 distinct CDR3 sequences; 10% to 15% are singletons. A word on this clonotype: The antigen remains unidentified.

The junction had 7 bases not matched to a gene; V was cut back by 5 bases and J by 2 bases. The CDR3 totals 15 residues. Germline V CDR1 and CDR2: SEHNR, FQNEAQ (reference sequence). These data were also reused for a study on yellow fever vaccine responses in identical twins.

Sequencing was performed on PBMCs. The source is a woman between 18 and 29 years old in good health. The chain combines TRBV7-9 with TRBJ1-2, with 8 bases lining up with TRBD1. CDR3 in amino acids: CASSRRGQENYGYTF. Written as DNA, the CDR3 is TGTGCCAGCAGCCGACGGGGACAGGAGAACTATGGCTACACCTTC.